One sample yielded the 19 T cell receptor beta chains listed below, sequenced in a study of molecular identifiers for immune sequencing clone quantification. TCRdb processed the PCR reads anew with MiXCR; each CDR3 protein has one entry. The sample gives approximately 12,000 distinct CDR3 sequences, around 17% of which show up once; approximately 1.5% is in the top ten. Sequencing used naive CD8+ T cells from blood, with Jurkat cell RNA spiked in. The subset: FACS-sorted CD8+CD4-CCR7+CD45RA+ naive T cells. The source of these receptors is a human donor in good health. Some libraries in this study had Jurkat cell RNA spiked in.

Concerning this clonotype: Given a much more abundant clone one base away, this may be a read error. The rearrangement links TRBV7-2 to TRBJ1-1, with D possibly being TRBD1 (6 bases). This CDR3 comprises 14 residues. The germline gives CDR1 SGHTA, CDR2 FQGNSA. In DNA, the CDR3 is TGTGCCAGCAGCTTTAGGGGGACGAACACTGAAGCTCTCTTT. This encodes CASSFRGTNTEALF.

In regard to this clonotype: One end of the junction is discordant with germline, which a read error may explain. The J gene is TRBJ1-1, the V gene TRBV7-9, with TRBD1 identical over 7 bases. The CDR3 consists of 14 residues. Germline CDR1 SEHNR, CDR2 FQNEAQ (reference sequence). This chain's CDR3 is CASTPLTGHTEAFF. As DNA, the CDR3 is TGTGCTAGCACCCCATTGACAGGGCACACTGAAGCTTTCTTT.

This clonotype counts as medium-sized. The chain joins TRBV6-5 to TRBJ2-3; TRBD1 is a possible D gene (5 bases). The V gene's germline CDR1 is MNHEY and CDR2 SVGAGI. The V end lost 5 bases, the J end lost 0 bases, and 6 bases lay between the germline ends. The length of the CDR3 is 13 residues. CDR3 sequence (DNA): TGTGCCAGCAGTGGACATAGCACAGATACGCAGTATTTT. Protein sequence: CASSGHSTDTQYF.

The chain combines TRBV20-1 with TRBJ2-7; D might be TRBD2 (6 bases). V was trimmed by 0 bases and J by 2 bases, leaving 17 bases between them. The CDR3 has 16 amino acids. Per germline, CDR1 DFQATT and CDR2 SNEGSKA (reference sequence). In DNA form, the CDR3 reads TGCAGTGCTAGAGAACTGGGGGGAGAGAGAACCTACGAGCAGTACTTC. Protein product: CSARELGGERTYEQYF.

Here the CDR3 reads CASSYDSGLPYEQYF. Here the CDR3 DNA reads TGTGCCAGCAGTTACGATTCGGGACTACCTTACGAGCAGTACTTC. The chain employs TRBV6-2 or TRBV6-3 and TRBJ2-7; 7 nucleotides align to TRBD2. Germline loops: CDR1 MNHEY, CDR2 SVGEGT. The CDR3 length is 15 residues. With V trimmed by 2 bases and J by 4 bases, 8 bases remained unmatched.

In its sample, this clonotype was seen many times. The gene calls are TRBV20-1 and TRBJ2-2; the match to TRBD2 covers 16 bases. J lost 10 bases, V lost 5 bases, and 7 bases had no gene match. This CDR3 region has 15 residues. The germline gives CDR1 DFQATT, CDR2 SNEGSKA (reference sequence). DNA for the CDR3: TGCAGTGCTCGGGGACTAGCGGGAGGGCCTGAGGAGCTGTTTTTT. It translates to CSARGLAGGPEELFF.

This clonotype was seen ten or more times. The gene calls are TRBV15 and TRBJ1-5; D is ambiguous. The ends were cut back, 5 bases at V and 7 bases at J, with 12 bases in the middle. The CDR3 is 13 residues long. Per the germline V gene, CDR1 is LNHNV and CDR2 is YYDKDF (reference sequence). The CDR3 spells CATSEGRLQPQHF. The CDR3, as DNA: TGTGCCACCAGCGAAGGGAGGCTCCAGCCCCAGCATTTT.

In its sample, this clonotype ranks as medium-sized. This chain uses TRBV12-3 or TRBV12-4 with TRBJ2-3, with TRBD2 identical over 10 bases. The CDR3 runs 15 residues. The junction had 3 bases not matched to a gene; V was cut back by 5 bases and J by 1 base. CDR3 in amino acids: CASSGGTSGTDTQYF. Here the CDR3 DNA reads TGTGCCAGCAGTGGAGGGACTAGCGGCACAGATACGCAGTATTTT.

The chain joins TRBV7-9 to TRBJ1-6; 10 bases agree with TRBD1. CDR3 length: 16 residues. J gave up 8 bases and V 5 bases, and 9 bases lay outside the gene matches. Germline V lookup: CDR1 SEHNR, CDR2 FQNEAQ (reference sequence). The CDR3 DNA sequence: TGTGCCAGCAGCATACGGGGACAGGGGTGCTATTCACCCCTCCACTTT. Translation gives CASSIRGQGCYSPLHF.

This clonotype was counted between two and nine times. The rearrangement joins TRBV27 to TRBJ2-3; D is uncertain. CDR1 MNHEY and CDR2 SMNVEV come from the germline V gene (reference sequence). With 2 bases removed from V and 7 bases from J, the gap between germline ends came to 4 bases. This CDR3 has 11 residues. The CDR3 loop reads CASSLGYTQYF. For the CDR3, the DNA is TGTGCCAGCAGTTTAGGTTATACGCAGTATTTT.

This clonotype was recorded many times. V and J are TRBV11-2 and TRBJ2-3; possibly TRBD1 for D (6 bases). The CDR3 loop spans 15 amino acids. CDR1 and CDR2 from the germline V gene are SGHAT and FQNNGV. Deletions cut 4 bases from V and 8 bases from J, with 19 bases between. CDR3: CASSSKTGTLGTQYF. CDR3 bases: TGTGCCAGCAGCTCTAAAACAGGGACCCTCGGTACGCAGTATTTT.

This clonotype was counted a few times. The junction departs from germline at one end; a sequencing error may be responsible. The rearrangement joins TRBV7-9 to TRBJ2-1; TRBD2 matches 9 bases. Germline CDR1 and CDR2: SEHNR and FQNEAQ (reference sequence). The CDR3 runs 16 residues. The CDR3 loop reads CAGSLVRREGYNEQFF. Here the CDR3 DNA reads TGTGCCGGCAGCTTAGTTCGGCGGGAGGGGTACAATGAGCAGTTCTTC.

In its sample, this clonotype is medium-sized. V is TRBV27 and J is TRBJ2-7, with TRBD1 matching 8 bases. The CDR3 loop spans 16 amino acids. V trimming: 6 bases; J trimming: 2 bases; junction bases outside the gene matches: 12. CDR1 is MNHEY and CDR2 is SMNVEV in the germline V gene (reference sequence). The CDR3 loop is CASSLIPGTGAYEQYF. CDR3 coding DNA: TGTGCCAGCAGCCTCATTCCCGGGACAGGCGCCTACGAGCAGTACTTC.

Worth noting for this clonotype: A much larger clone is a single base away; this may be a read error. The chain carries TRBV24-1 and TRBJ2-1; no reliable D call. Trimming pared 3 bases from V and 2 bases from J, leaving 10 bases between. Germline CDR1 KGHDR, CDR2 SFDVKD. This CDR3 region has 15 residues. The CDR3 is CATSDTKTTYNEQFF. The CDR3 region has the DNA TGTGCCACCAGTGATACGAAGACAACCTACAATGAGCAGTTCTTC.

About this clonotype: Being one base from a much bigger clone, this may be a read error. In DNA form, the CDR3 reads TGTGCCCGCAGCTTATCGGCCCGCCTTGACAATGAGCAGTTCTTC. Its protein product is CARSLSARLDNEQFF. The chain combines TRBV7-6 with TRBJ2-1; no reliable D call. The V gene's germline CDR1 is SGHVS and CDR2 FNYEAQ. The CDR3 sequence is 15 residues long.

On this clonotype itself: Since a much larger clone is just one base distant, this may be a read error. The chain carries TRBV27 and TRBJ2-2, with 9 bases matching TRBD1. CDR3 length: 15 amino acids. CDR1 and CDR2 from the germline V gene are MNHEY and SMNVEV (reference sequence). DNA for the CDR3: TGTGCCAGCAGTTTCACAGGGGGCTGGACCGGGGGGCTGTTTTTT. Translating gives CASSFTGGWTGGLFF.

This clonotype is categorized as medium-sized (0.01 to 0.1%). Written as DNA, the CDR3 is TGTGCCAGCAGCTCCGGGACAGGTACCACCGGGGAGCTGTTTTTT. This translates into CASSSGTGTTGELFF. The rearrangement links TRBV28 to TRBJ2-2, with 8 bases fitting TRBD1. There are 15 residues in the CDR3. V shed 6 bases, J shed 4 bases, and the junction held 7 bases outside the gene matches. Germline V gives CDR1 MDHEN, CDR2 SYDVKM.

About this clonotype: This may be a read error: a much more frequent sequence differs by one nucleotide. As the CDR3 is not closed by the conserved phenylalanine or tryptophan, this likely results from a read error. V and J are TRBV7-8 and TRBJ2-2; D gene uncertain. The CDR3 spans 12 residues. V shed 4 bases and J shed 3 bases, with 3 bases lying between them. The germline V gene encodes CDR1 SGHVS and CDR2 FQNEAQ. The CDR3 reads CASSSDTGELFC. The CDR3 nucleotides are TGTGCCAGCAGCTCCGACACCGGGGAGCTGTTTTGT.

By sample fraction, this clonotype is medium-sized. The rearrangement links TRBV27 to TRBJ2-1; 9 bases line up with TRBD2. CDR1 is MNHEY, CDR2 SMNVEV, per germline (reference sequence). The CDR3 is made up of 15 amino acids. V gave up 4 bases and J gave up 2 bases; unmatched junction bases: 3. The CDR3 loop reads CASSSSGEAYNEQFF. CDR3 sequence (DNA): TGTGCCAGCAGTTCTAGCGGGGAAGCCTACAATGAGCAGTTCTTC.